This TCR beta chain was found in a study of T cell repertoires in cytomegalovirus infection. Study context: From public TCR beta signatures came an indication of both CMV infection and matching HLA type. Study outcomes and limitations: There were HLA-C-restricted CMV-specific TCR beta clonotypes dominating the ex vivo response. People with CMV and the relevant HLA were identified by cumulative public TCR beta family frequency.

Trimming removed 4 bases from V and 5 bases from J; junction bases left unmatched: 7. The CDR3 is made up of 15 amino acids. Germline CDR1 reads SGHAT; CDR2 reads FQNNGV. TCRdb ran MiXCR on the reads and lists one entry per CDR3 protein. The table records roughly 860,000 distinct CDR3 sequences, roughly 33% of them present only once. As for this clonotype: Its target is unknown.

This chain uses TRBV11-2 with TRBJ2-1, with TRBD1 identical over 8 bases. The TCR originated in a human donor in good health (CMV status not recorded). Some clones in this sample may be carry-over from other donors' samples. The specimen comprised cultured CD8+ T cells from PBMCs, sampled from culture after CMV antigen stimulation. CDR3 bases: TGTGCCAGCAGCTCCACGGACAGGGTACACAATGAGCAGTTCTTC. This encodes CASSSTDRVHNEQFF.